Included here is one T cell receptor beta chain sequence, with context. Its antigen remains unidentified. These data are taken from a study of blood T cells in healthy people across ages. Trimming cost V 4 bases and J 3 bases; bases outside gene matches: 8. The CDR3 runs 15 residues. Germline CDR1 is PRHDT and CDR2 is FYEKMQ (reference sequence). Every donor gave 9.5 to 10 milliliters of peripheral blood. A sample-barcoded 5' primer and a J-beta primer mix were used in a second PCR of roughly 7 to 11 cycles. TCRdb reprocessed the 5' RACE reads with MiXCR, giving one entry per CDR3 protein. The sample carries 780,000 or so distinct CDR3 sequences, about 61% recorded once. Overall study findings and caveats: TCR beta diversity correlated strongly with naive T cell percentage. Older age coincided with a roughly linear decline in TCR beta diversity per million T cells. Higher diversity and more naive CD4+ cells were features of long-lived donors, compared to aged donors.

The rearrangement joins TRBV13 to TRBJ2-7; 8 nucleotides match TRBD1. The receptor was isolated from a man aged 40-49 years in good health. The source material was blood. In nucleotides, the CDR3 is TGTGCCAGCAGCTCCTCCGGGACAGGCCTCTACGAGCAGTACTTC. Amino acids: CASSSSGTGLYEQYF.